Sequencing of this T cell receptor beta chain was carried out in a study of T cell responses to AZD1222 COVID-19 vaccine. Samples with a second dose at about 4 or about 12 weeks were pooled together. The germline V gene encodes CDR1 SGHDT and CDR2 YYEEEE. The CDR3 spans 14 residues. J was trimmed by 7 bases and V by 0 bases; bases with no gene match: 3. Clones were read by immunoSEQ multiplex PCR, and TCRdb kept only the in-frame ones, dropping some. The sample holds about 60,000 clones, approximately 86% seen once. V and J are TRBV5-6 and TRBJ2-1, with TRBD2 matching 8 bases. The sequencing used peripheral blood, collected 28 days after the second AZD1222 dose. The sequence was collected from an adult who received the AZD1222 COVID-19 vaccine. CDR3 protein: CASSLAQRENEQFF. CDR3 in DNA: TGTGCCAGCAGCTTGGCCCAGCGGGAGAATGAGCAGTTCTTC.